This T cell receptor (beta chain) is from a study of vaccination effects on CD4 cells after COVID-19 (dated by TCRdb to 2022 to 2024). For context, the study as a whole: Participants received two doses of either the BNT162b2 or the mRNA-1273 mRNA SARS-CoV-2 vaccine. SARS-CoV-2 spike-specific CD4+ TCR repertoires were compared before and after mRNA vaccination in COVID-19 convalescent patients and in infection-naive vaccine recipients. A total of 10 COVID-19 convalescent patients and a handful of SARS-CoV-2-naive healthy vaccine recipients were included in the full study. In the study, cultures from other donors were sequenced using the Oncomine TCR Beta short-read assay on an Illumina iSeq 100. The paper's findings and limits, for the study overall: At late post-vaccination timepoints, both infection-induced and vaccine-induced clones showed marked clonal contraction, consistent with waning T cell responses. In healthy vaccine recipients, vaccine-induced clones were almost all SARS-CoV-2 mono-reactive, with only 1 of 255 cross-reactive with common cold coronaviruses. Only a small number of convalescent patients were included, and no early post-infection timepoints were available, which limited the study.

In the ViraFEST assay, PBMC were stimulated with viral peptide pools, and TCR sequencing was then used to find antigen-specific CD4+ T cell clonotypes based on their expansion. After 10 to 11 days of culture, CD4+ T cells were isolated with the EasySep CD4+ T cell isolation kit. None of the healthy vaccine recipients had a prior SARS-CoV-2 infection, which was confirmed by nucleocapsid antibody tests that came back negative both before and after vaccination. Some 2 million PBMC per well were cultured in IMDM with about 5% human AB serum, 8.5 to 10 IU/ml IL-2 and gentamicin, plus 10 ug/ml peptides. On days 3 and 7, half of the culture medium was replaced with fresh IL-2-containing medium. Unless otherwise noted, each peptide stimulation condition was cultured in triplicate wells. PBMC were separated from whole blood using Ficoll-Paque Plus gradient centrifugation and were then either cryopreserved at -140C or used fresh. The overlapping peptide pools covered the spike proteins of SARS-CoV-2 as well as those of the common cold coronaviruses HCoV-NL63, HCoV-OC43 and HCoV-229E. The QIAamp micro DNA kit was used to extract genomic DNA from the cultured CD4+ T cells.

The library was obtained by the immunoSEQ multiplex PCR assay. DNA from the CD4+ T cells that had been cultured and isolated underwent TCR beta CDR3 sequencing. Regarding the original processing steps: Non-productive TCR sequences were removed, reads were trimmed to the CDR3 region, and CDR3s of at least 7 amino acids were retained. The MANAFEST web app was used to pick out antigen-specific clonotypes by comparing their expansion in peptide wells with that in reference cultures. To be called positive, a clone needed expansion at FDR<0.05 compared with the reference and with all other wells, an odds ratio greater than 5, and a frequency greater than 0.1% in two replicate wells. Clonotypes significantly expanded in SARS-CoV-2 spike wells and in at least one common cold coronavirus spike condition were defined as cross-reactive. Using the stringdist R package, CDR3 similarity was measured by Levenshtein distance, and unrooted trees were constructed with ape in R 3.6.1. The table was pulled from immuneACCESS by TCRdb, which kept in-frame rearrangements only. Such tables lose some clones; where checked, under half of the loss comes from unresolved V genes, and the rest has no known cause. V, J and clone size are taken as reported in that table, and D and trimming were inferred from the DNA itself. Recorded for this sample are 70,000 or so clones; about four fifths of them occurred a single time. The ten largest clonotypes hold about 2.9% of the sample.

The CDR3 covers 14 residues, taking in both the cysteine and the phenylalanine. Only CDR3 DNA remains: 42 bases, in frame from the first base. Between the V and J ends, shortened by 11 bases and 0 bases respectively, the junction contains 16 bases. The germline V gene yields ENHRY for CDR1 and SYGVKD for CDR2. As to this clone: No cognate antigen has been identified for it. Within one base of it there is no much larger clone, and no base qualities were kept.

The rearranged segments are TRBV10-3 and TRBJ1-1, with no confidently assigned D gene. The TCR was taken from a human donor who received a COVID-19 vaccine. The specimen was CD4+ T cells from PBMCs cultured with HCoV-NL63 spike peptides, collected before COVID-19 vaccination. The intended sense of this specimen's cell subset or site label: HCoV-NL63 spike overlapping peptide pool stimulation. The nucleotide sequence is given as TGTGCCGCAAAGACGACGAGTATGAACACTGAAGCTTTCTTT. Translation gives CAAKTTSMNTEAFF.